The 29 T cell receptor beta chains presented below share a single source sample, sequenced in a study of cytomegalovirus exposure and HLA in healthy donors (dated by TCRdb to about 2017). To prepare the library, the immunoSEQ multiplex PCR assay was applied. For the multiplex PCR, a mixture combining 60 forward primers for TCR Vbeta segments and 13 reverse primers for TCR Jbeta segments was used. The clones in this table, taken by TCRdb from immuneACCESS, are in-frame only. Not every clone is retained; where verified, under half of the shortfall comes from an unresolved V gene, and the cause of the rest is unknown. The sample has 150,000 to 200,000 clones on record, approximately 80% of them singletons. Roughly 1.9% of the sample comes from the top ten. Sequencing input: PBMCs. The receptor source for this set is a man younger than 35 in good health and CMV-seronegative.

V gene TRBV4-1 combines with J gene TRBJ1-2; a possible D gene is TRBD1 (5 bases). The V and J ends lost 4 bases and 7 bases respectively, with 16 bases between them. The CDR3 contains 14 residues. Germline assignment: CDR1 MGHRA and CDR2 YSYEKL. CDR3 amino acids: CASSPRGQGTGYTF. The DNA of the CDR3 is TGCGCCAGCAGCCCCCGTGGGCAGGGTACTGGCTACACCTTC.

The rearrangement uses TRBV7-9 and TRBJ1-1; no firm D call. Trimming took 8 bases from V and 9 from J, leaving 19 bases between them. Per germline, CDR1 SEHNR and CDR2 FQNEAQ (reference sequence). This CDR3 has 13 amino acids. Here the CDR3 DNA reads TGTGCCAGCGTCTTGGAGGGCAGCAACAAAGCTTTCTTT. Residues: CASVLEGSNKAFF.

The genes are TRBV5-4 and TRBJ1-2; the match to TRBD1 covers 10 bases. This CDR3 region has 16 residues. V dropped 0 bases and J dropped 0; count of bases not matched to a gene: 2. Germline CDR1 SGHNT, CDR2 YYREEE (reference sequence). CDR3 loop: CASSLGQGASNYGYTF. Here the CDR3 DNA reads TGTGCCAGCAGCTTGGGACAGGGGGCGTCTAACTATGGCTACACCTTC.

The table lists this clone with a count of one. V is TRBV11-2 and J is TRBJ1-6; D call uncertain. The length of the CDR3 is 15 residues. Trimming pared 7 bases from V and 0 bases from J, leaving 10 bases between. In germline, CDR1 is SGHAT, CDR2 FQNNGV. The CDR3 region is CASTLEGSYNSPLHF. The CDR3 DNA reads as TGTGCCAGCACCCTGGAGGGCTCCTATAATTCACCCCTCCACTTT.

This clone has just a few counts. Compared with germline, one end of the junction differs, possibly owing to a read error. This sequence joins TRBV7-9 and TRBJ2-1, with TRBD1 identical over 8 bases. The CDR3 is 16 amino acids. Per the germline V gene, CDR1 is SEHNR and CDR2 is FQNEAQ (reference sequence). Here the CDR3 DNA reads TGTTCCAGCAGCTTAGGATTGGGGGACAGGAGAGATGAGCAGTTCTTC. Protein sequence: CSSSLGLGDRRDEQFF.

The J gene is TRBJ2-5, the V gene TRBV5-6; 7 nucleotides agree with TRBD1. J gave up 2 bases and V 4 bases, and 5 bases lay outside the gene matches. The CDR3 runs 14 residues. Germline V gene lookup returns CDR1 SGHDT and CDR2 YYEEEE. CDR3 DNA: TGTGCCAGCAGCCAGGGGACAGCTCAAGAGACCCAGTACTTC. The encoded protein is CASSQGTAQETQYF.

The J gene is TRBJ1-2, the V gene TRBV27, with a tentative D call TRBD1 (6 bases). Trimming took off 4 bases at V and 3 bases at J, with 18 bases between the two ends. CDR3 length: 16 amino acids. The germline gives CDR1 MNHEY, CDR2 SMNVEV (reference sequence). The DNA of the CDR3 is TGTGCCAGCAGTTCAATCAGGGGCCTTTTTGACTATGGCTACACCTTC. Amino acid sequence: CASSSIRGLFDYGYTF.

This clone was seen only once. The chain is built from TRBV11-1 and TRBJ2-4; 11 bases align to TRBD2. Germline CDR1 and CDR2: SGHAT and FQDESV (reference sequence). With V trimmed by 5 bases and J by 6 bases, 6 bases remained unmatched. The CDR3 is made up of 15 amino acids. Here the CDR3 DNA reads TGTGCCAGCAGCATCACCGGGACTAGCGGAAACATTCAGTACTTC. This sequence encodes CASSITGTSGNIQYF.

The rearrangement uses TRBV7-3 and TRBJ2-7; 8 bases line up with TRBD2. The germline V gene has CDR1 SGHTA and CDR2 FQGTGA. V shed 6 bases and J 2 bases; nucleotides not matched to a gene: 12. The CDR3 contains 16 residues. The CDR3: CASSQSSGSPPYEQYF. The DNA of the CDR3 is TGTGCCAGCAGTCAGAGCAGCGGGAGCCCCCCCTACGAGCAGTACTTC.

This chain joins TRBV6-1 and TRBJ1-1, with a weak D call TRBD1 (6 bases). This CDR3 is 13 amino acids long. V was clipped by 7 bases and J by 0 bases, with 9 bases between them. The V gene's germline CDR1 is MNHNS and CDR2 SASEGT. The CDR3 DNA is TGTGCCAGCAATGGACAGATGAACACTGAAGCTTTCTTT. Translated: CASNGQMNTEAFF.

The CDR3 reads CASSVGLAGRSSYNEQFF. The CDR3 DNA is TGTGCCAGCAGCGTAGGGCTAGCGGGGAGGAGCTCCTACAATGAGCAGTTCTTC. The rearrangement joins TRBV9 to TRBJ2-1; 9 positions agree with TRBD2. CDR1 is SGDLS, CDR2 YYNGEE, per germline. J was trimmed by 0 bases and V by 0 bases; bases with no gene match: 7. The CDR3 contains 18 residues.

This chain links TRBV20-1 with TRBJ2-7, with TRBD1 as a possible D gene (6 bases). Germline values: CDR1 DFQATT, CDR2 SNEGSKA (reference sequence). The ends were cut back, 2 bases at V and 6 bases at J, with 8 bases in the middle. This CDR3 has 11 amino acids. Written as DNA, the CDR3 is TGCAGTGCTAGAAACAGGGCCGAGCAGTACTTC. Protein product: CSARNRAEQYF.

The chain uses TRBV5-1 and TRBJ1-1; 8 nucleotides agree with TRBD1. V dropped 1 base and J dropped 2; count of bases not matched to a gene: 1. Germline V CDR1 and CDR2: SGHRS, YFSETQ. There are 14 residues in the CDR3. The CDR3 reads CASSLQGANTEAFF. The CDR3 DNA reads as TGCGCCAGCAGCTTGCAGGGGGCTAACACTGAAGCTTTCTTT.

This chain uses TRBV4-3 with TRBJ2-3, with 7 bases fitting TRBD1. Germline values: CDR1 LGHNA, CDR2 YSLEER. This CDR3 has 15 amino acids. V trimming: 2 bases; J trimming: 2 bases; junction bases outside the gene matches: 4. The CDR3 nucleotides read TGCGCCAGCAGCCAATGGGGACAGACCACAGATACGCAGTATTTT. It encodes CASSQWGQTTDTQYF.

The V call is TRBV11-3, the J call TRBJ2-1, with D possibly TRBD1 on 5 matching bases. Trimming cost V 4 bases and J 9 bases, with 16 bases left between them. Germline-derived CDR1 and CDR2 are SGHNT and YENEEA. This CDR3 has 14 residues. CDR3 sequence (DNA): TGTGCCAGCAGCTCCTGGGGCAGGGCATCTGAGCAGTTCTTC. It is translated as CASSSWGRASEQFF.

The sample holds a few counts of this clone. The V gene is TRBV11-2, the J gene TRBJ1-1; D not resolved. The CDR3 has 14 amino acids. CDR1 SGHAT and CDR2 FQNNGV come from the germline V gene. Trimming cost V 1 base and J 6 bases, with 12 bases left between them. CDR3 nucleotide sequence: TGTGCCAGCAGCTTAGTCGCCGGAGCCCCTGAAGCTTTCTTT. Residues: CASSLVAGAPEAFF.

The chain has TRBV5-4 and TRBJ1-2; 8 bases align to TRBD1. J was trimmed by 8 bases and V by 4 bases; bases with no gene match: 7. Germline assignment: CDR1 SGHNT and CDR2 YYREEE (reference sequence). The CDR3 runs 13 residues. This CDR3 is CASSLGQGDGYTF. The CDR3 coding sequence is TGTGCCAGCAGCCTCGGACAGGGTGACGGCTACACCTTC.

The CDR3 DNA sequence: TGTGCCAGCAGCTCCCTGACTAGCGGGAGCTACGAGCAGTACTTC. It specifies CASSSLTSGSYEQYF. The chain couples TRBV5-4 to TRBJ2-7; 12 nucleotides match TRBD2. The V and J ends lost 3 bases and 3 bases, in that order; junction bases with no gene match: 4. The CDR3 is 15 amino acids. CDR1 and CDR2 (germline): SGHNT, YYREEE (reference sequence). The full variable domain, rest sourced from reference TRBV5-4 and TRBJ2-7, is ETGVTQSPTHLIKTRGQQVTLRCSSQSGHNTVSWYQQALGQGPQFIFQYYREEENGRGNFPPRFSGLQFPNYSSELNVNALELDDSALYLCASSSLTSGSYEQYFGPGTRLTVT.

The DNA of the CDR3 is TGTGCCAGCAGTGAAGGGCTAGCGGGTCTTAGGGAGCAGTACTTC. Protein product: CASSEGLAGLREQYF. The J gene is TRBJ2-7, the V gene TRBV2; 8 positions match TRBD2. Trimming at V came to 1 base and at J to 7 bases, leaving 9 bases not matched to a gene. The V gene's germline CDR1 is SNHLY and CDR2 FYNNEI. The CDR3 has 15 residues. Full variable domain (outside the CDR3, taken from reference TRBV2 and TRBJ2-7): EPEVTQTPSHQVTQMGQEVILRCVPISNHLYFYWYRQILGQKVEFLVSFYNNEISEKSEIFDDQFSVERPDGSNFTLKIRSTKLEDSAMYFCASSEGLAGLREQYFGPGTRLTVT.

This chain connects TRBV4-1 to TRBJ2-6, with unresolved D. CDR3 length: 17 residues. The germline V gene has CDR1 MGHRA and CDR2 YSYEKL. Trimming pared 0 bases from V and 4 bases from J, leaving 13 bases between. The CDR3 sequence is CASSQEGRILGANVLTF. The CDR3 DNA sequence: TGCGCCAGCAGCCAAGAGGGCCGGATCTTAGGGGCCAACGTCCTGACTTTC.

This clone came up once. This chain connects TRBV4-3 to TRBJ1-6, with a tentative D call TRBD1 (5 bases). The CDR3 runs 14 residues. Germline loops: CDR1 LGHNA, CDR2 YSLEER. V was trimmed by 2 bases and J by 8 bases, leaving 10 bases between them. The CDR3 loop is CASSQLGVDSPLHF. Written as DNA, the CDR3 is TGCGCCAGCAGCCAACTAGGGGTTGATTCACCCCTCCACTTT.

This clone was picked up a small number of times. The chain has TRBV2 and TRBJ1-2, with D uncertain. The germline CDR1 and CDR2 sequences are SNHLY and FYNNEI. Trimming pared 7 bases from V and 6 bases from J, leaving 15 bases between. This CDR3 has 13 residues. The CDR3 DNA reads TGTGCCAGCAATTCGGTTGATTCTCATGGCTACACCTTC. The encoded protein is CASNSVDSHGYTF.

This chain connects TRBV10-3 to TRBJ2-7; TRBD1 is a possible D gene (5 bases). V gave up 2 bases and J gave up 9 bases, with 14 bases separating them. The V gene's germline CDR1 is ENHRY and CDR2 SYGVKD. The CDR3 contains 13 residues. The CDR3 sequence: CAISEPIGAGQYF. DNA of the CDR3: TGTGCCATCAGTGAGCCGATAGGGGCTGGGCAGTACTTC.

Written as DNA, the CDR3 is TGTGCCAGCAGCTTGGATAGCGGTTCGAAAAACATTCAGTACTTC. This encodes CASSLDSGSKNIQYF. The gene calls are TRBV5-4 and TRBJ2-4; a possible D gene is TRBD2 (6 bases). CDR1 is SGHNT and CDR2 is YYREEE in the germline V gene (reference sequence). V was shortened by 0 bases and J by 4 bases, with 11 bases between the two germline ends. The CDR3 contains 15 residues.

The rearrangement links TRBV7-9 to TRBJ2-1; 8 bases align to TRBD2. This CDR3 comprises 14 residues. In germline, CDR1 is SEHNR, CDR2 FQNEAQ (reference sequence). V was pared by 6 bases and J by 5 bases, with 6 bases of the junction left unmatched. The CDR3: CASRGLAGDNEQFF. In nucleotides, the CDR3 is TGTGCCAGCAGAGGACTAGCCGGGGACAATGAGCAGTTCTTC. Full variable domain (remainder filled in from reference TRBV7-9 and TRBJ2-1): DTGVSQNPRHKITKRGQNVTFRCDPISEHNRLYWYRQTLGQGPEFLTYFQNEAQLEKSRLLSDRFSAERPKGSFSTLEIQRTEQGDSAMYLCASRGLAGDNEQFFGPGTRLTVL.

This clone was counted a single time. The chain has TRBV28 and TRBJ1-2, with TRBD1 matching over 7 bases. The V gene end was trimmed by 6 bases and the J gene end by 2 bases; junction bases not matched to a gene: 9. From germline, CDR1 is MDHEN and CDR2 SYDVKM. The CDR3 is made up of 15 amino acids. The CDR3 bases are TGTGCCAGCAGCCTCGGTCGGGACAGCAACTATGGCTACACCTTC. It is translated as CASSLGRDSNYGYTF.

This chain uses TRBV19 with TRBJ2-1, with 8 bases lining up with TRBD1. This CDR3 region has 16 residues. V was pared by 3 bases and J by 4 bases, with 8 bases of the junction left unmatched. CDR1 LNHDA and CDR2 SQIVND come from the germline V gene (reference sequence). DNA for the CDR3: TGTGCCAGTAGTATGAGGGCAGGGGGCTCTTACAATGAGCAGTTCTTC. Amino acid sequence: CASSMRAGGSYNEQFF.

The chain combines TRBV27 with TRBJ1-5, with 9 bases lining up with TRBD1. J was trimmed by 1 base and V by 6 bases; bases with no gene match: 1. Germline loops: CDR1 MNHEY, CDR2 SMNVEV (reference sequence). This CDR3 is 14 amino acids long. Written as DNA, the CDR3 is TGTGCCAGCAGACAGGGGGCCAGCAATCAGCCCCAGCATTTT. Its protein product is CASRQGASNQPQHF.

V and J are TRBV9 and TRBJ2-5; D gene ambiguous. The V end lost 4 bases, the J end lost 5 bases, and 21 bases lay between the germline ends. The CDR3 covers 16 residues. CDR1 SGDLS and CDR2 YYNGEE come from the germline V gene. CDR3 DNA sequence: TGTGCCAGCAGCTTCAACCCGGGTGTCGAACTGGAGACCCAGTACTTC. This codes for CASSFNPGVELETQYF. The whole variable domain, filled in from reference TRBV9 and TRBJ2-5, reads DSGVTQTPKHLITATGQRVTLRCSPRSGDLSVYWYQQSLDQGLQFLIQYYNGEERAKGNILERFSAQQFPDLHSELNLSSLELGDSALYFCASSFNPGVELETQYFGPGTRLLVL.